This T cell receptor beta chain derives from a study of blood T cell repertoires in COVID-19. Study overall: Italy, Spain and the United States were the sources of the convalescent and acute COVID-19 samples.

TCRdb keeps only in-frame clones here, not all; method: immunoSEQ multiplex PCR. Of more than 300,000 clones listed, 90% were seen once; the top ten hold almost 4%. The CDR3 is made up of 17 amino acids. Looked up from germline, CDR1 is SGHTA and CDR2 is FQGNSA. The trim removed 1 base at V and 5 bases at J, leaving 8 bases unmatched. This sequence joins TRBV7-2 and TRBJ2-5; 12 bases are shared with TRBD2. The sample comprised PBMCs or T cells enriched from blood (not recorded which). The clonotype was recovered from a woman between 25 and 40 years old who had been exposed to COVID-19. The CDR3 loop reads CASSLGLAGGLRETQYF. The CDR3, as DNA: TGTGCCAGCAGCTTAGGGCTAGCGGGGGGGCTGAGGGAGACCCAGTACTTC.